What follows are 2 T cell receptor beta chains derived from one specimen sequenced in a study of T cells expressing NK-cell markers. Using the 5' RACE reads, TCRdb records one entry per CDR3 protein without DNA. The specimen's table records more than 90,000 distinct CDR3 sequences. Sequenced material: blood T cells: a sorted CD56 or NKG2C T cell subset, CD4+ or CD8+ T cells, or bulk PBMC T cells (not recorded which). These receptors were collected from a woman between 18 and 75 years old in good health.

J is TRBJ1-1 and V is TRBV19. Per germline, CDR1 LNHDA and CDR2 SQIVND (reference sequence). This CDR3 spans 13 amino acids. The CDR3 region is CASSIGQLTEAFF. Using reference TRBV19 and TRBJ1-1 for the parts outside the CDR3, the full variable domain is DGGITQSPKYLFRKEGQNVTLSCEQNLNHDAMYWYRQDPGQGLRLIYYSQIVNDFQKGDIAEGYSVSREKKESFPLTVTSAQKNPTAFYLCASSIGQLTEAFFGQGTRLTVV.

The genes are TRBV7-9 and TRBJ1-5; the D call of TRBD1 rests on TCRdb alone, since no DNA is present to check it. The CDR3 spans 13 residues. CDR1 SEHNR and CDR2 FQNEAQ come from the germline V gene (reference sequence). This CDR3 reads CASSLDSLQPQHF.